Included here is one TCR beta chain sequence, with context. This sample was taken from a study of molecular identifiers for immune sequencing clone quantification. The CDR3 runs to 12 residues. CDR1 is SGHAT and CDR2 is FQNNGV in the germline V gene. V was clipped by 2 bases and J by 7 bases, with 5 bases between them. TCRdb independently ran MiXCR on the PCR reads; one entry per CDR3 protein. The table lists 7,000 to 8,000 distinct CDR3 sequences, just under 35% of them singletons. The receptor was derived from a human donor in good health. Some libraries in this study had Jurkat cell RNA spiked in. The specimen sequenced was naive CD8+ T cells from blood, with Jurkat cell RNA spiked in. The subset: FACS-sorted CD8+CD4-CCR7+CD45RA+ naive T cells. The rearrangement uses TRBV11-2 and TRBJ2-2; no clear D. The chain's CDR3 is CASSLHVGELFF. CDR3 bases: TGTGCCAGCAGCTTACATGTCGGGGAGCTGTTTTTT.